Sequencing of this T cell receptor (beta chain) was carried out in a study of identical twins. General study findings and limits: Beta clonotypes that were abundant in cord blood contained fewer insertions, a pattern absent from memory repertoires. Diverse VJ usage suggested most zero-insertion clonotypes were not invariant T cells.

Concerning this clonotype: What it binds is not known.

The CDR3 has 14 residues. CDR1 is DFQATT and CDR2 is SNEGSKA in the germline V gene (reference sequence). J gave up 8 bases and V 6 bases, and 11 bases lay outside the gene matches. TCRdb re-called the 5' RACE reads through MiXCR, storing one row per CDR3 protein. This table holds approximately 240,000 distinct CDR3 sequences, about an eighth found once. Sequenced: memory (CD45RO+) T cells sorted from blood. The chain combines TRBV20-1 with TRBJ2-1; 9 nucleotides align to TRBD1. This receptor was taken from a woman younger than 30 in good health. The CDR3 DNA reads as TGCAGTGCGATGGGACAGGGCCGATACTATGAGCAGTTCTTC. Translating it yields CSAMGQGRYYEQFF.